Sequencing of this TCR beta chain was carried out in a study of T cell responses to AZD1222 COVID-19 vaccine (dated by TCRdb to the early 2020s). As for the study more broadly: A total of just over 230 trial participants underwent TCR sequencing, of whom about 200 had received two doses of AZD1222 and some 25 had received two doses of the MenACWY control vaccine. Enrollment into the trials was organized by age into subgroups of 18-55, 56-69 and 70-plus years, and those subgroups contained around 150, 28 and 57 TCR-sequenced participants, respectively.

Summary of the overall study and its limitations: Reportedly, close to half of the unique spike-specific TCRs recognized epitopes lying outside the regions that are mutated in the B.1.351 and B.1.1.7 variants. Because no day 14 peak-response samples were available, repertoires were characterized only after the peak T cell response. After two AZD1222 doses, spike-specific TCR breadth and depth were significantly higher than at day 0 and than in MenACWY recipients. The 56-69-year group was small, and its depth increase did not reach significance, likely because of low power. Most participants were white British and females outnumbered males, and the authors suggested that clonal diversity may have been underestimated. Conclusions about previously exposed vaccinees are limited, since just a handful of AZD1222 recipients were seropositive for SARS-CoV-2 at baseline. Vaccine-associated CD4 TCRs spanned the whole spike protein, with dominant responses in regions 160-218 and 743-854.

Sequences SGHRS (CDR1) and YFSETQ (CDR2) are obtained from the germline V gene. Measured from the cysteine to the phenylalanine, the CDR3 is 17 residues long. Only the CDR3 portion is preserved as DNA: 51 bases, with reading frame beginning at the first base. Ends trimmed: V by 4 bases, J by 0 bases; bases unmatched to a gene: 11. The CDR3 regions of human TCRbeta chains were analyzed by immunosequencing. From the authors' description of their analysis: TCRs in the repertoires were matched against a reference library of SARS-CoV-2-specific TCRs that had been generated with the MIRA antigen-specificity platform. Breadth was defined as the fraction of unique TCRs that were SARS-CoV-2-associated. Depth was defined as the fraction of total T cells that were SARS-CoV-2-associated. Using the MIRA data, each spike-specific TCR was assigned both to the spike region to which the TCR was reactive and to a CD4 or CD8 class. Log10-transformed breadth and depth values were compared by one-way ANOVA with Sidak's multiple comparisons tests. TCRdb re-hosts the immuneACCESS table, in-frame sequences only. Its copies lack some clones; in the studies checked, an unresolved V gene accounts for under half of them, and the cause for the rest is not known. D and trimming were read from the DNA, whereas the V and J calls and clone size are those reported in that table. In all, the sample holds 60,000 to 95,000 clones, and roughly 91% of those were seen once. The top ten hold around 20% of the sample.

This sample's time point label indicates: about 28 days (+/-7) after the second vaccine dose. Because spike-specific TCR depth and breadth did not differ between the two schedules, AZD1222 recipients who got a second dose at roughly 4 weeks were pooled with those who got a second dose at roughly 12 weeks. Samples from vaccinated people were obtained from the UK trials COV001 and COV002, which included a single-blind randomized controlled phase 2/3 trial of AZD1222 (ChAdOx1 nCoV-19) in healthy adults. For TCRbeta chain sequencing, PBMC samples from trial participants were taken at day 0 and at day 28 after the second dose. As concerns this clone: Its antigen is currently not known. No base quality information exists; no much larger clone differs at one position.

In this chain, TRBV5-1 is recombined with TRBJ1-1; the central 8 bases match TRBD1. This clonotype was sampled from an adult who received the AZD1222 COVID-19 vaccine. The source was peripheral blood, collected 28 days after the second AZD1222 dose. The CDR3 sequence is CASSPTALGQVNTEAFF. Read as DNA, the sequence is TGCGCCAGCAGCCCTACTGCCCTGGGACAGGTGAACACTGAAGCTTTCTTT.